Each of the 31 T cell receptor beta chains below was sequenced from the same sample in a study of T cells in Graves' hyperthyroidism and ophthalmopathy. The TCR beta CDR3 regions underwent amplification using RNA transcripts as the source. HTBI primers were employed in a first-round RT-PCR of the TCR CDR3. Each CDR3 protein is one row after TCRdb ran MiXCR on the multiplex PCR reads. The table includes around 450,000 distinct CDR3 sequences, roughly an eighth detected once. The sequenced sample consisted of blood. The receptors were sampled from a woman in her late teens or twenties with Graves' hyperthyroidism.

The V and J genes are TRBV20-1 and TRBJ1-6; 7 nucleotides agree with TRBD1. V lost 3 bases, J lost 6 bases, and 2 bases stayed unmatched. Germline CDR1 DFQATT, CDR2 SNEGSKA (reference sequence). This CDR3 is built from 13 residues. The CDR3 region is CSASRDSNSPLHF. CDR3 sequence (DNA): TGCAGTGCTAGCCGGGACAGTAATTCACCCCTCCACTTT.

This clonotype was seen many times. The J gene is TRBJ2-3, the V gene TRBV6-1, with D perhaps TRBD1 or TRBD2 (5 bases each). The V end was cut by 6 bases, the J end by 0 bases, with 16 bases between. The CDR3 is 16 residues long. The V gene's germline CDR1 is MNHNS and CDR2 SASEGT. The CDR3 DNA sequence: TGTGCCAGCAGACATACCGGGACGACGAGCACAGATACGCAGTATTTT. Translation gives CASRHTGTTSTDTQYF.

This clonotype has more than one count but fewer than ten. The V and J genes are TRBV2 and TRBJ2-7, with unresolved D. There are 14 residues in the CDR3. Trimming stripped 4 bases from V and 1 base from J, with 11 bases between. Germline V gene lookup returns CDR1 SNHLY and CDR2 FYNNEI. This CDR3 is CASSVVTASYEQYF. CDR3 DNA sequence: TGTGCCAGCAGTGTAGTTACAGCTTCCTACGAGCAGTACTTC.

In its sample, this clonotype was seen many times. This chain connects TRBV7-2 to TRBJ2-3; TRBD2 matches at 9 bases. The CDR3 extends over 14 amino acids. V lost 6 bases to trimming and J lost 5 bases; unmatched junction nucleotides: 6. Per the germline V gene, CDR1 is SGHTA and CDR2 is FQGNSA. The CDR3, as DNA: TGTGCCAGCAGGGGGGGACTAGCTAGAGATACGCAGTATTTT. It specifies CASRGGLARDTQYF.

CDR3 nucleotides: TGTGCCAGTAGTATTTCCTGGGACAGGGACTTCAATCAGCCCCAGCATTTT. Translating gives CASSISWDRDFNQPQHF. The chain joins TRBV19 to TRBJ1-5; 9 positions match TRBD1. In germline, CDR1 is LNHDA, CDR2 SQIVND (reference sequence). After removal of 3 bases from V and 3 bases from J, the junction contained 9 bases not matched to a gene. The CDR3 is 17 residues long.

The table lists this clonotype with a few counts. This sequence joins TRBV4-1 and TRBJ2-3, with unresolved D. Germline-derived CDR1 and CDR2 are MGHRA and YSYEKL. The CDR3 has 13 amino acids. The V end lost 1 base, the J end lost 11 bases, and 13 bases lay between the germline ends. In DNA, the CDR3 is TGCGCCAGCAGCCAAGTGAAGGACGGTGGGCAGTATTTT. Its protein product is CASSQVKDGGQYF.

The chain joins TRBV9 to TRBJ1-1; 8 nucleotides agree with TRBD1. CDR1 and CDR2 from the germline V gene are SGDLS and YYNGEE. The CDR3 runs 14 residues. Trimming cost V 3 bases and J 4 bases; bases outside gene matches: 5. CDR3: CASSAVTGATEAFF. The CDR3 DNA sequence: TGTGCCAGCAGCGCAGTGACAGGGGCCACTGAAGCTTTCTTT.

V and J are TRBV9 and TRBJ1-1, with a weak D call TRBD1 (6 bases). The CDR3 has 16 amino acids. Between the trimmed V and J ends, which lost 4 bases and 3 bases, there was a span of 19 bases. CDR1 and CDR2 (germline): SGDLS, YYNGEE. This CDR3 reads CASSIDGRGWDTEAFF. Written as DNA, the CDR3 is TGTGCCAGCAGCATAGATGGCAGGGGTTGGGACACTGAAGCTTTCTTT.

Many counts were recorded for this clonotype. The genes are TRBV24-1 and TRBJ1-5; the D is unclear. Germline V gives CDR1 KGHDR, CDR2 SFDVKD. The CDR3 contains 15 residues. Trimming removed 5 bases from V and 4 bases from J, with 14 bases in between. This CDR3 is CATSGTQAQNQPQHF. Here the CDR3 DNA reads TGTGCCACCAGTGGAACCCAGGCGCAAAATCAGCCCCAGCATTTT.

The V call is TRBV7-2, the J call TRBJ2-1, with D perhaps TRBD1 or TRBD2 (5 bases each). In germline, CDR1 is SGHTA, CDR2 FQGNSA. Deletions cut 2 bases from V and 6 bases from J, with 11 bases between. CDR3 length: 14 residues. DNA for the CDR3: TGTGCCAGCAGCTTACTCCGGGGACCCAATGAGCAGTTCTTC. The encoded protein is CASSLLRGPNEQFF.

This clonotype was seen a few times. This chain connects TRBV7-3 to TRBJ2-2; D assignment may be TRBD1 or TRBD2 (5 bases each). CDR1 is SGHTA and CDR2 is FQGTGA in the germline V gene. The CDR3 has 15 residues. Trimming pared 6 bases from V and 7 bases from J, leaving 18 bases between. As DNA, the CDR3 is TGTGCCAGCAGAGCCATCGCCTCTGGGGGCGGGGAGCTGTTTTTT. Encoded protein: CASRAIASGGGELFF.

This clonotype has a count of ten or more. The rearrangement joins TRBV5-1 to TRBJ2-2; TRBD2 aligns across 8 bases. V gave up 0 bases and J gave up 0 bases; unmatched junction bases: 10. The CDR3 extends over 19 amino acids. Germline CDR1 reads SGHRS; CDR2 reads YFSETQ. This chain's CDR3 is CASSLDFSGVTANTGELFF. CDR3 nucleotide sequence: TGCGCCAGCAGCTTGGATTTTAGCGGGGTAACGGCGAACACCGGGGAGCTGTTTTTT. Filled out from reference TRBV5-1 and TRBJ2-2, the complete variable domain reads KAGVTQTPRYLIKTRGQQVTLSCSPISGHRSVSWYQQTPGQGLQFLFEYFSETQRNKGNFPGRFSGRQFSNSRSEMNVSTLELGDSALYLCASSLDFSGVTANTGELFFGEGSRLTVL.

This clonotype was observed many times. V is TRBV2 and J is TRBJ2-5; D unclear. The CDR3 consists of 13 residues. With 3 bases removed from V and 7 bases from J, the gap between germline ends came to 12 bases. CDR1 is SNHLY and CDR2 is FYNNEI in the germline V gene. CDR3 protein: CASSEGSHGTQYF. The CDR3 DNA reads TGTGCCAGCAGTGAGGGCAGCCACGGGACCCAGTACTTC.

This clonotype was seen at least ten times. V gene TRBV2 combines with J gene TRBJ1-2; D is perhaps TRBD1 (5 bases). Trimming took 4 bases from V and 4 from J, leaving 16 bases between them. This CDR3 has 15 residues. Germline V lookup: CDR1 SNHLY, CDR2 FYNNEI. CDR3 DNA sequence: TGTGCCAGCAGTGCAATGGGCAGTCAGGGCTATGGCTACACCTTC. Protein product: CASSAMGSQGYGYTF.

The genes are TRBV27 and TRBJ1-3, with D unclear. CDR1 and CDR2 from the germline V gene are MNHEY and SMNVEV (reference sequence). This CDR3 is built from 16 residues. Trimming took 6 bases from V and 0 from J, leaving 15 bases between them. CDR3 bases: TGTGCCAGCAGCACAAGTATTGGGTACTCTGGAAACACCATATATTTT. Translation: CASSTSIGYSGNTIYF.

Ten or more counts support this clonotype. V gene TRBV7-8 combines with J gene TRBJ2-7; 8 nucleotides align to TRBD2. J lost 5 bases, V lost 5 bases, and 8 bases had no gene match. CDR3 length: 14 amino acids. Per the germline V gene, CDR1 is SGHVS and CDR2 is FQNEAQ. The CDR3 protein is CASSRGRRGDEQYF. CDR3 DNA: TGTGCCAGCAGCCGCGGGAGGAGAGGGGACGAGCAGTACTTC.

This clonotype was counted many times. This chain uses TRBV28 with TRBJ2-7; 12 bases match TRBD2. This CDR3 has 15 residues. With 6 bases clipped from V and 4 bases from J, the junction kept 7 bases outside the gene matches. Germline assignment: CDR1 MDHEN and CDR2 SYDVKM. The CDR3 coding sequence is TGTGCCAGCAGCCCAACCGGACTAGCGGGGTACGAGCAGTACTTC. Its translation: CASSPTGLAGYEQYF.

This clonotype was counted many times. The chain employs TRBV24-1 and TRBJ2-2, with D unresolved. V lost 0 bases, J lost 6 bases, and 16 bases lay in between. The CDR3 length is 17 residues. CDR1 KGHDR and CDR2 SFDVKD come from the germline V gene. The CDR3 coding sequence is TGTGCCACCAGTGATTTGAGCAGCTGGGGTCGGCCCGGGGAGCTGTTTTTT. Translation: CATSDLSSWGRPGELFF.

This chain uses TRBV7-8 with TRBJ2-1; maybe TRBD1 (5 bases). The CDR3 totals 18 residues. Germline-derived CDR1 and CDR2 are SGHVS and FQNEAQ. V dropped 0 bases and J dropped 4 bases, with 19 bases sitting between them. The CDR3 bases are TGTGCCAGCAGCTTAGCGCTATGGCAGCGCCAGGGATACAATGAGCAGTTCTTC. Its protein is CASSLALWQRQGYNEQFF.

Notes on this clonotype: This may stem from a read error, because a much larger clone lies one nucleotide away. The chain carries TRBV12-3 or TRBV12-4 and TRBJ2-2, with TRBD2 matching over 8 bases. The CDR3 loop spans 19 amino acids. V gave up 8 bases and J gave up 0 bases; unmatched junction bases: 17. CDR3 protein: CASRLASGWAYANTGELFF. Written as DNA, the CDR3 is TGTGCCAGCCGTCTCGCTAGCGGGTGGGCCTACGCGAACACCGGGGAGCTGTTTTTT.

The chain uses TRBV11-1 and TRBJ2-7, with a weak D call TRBD2 (6 bases). CDR1 is SGHAT and CDR2 is FQDESV in the germline V gene (reference sequence). V lost 0 bases to trimming and J lost 6 bases, with 9 bases between them. There are 13 residues in the CDR3. CDR3 coding DNA: TGTGCCAGCAGCTTAGCCGGAGGGGTCGAGCAGTACTTC. Translation: CASSLAGGVEQYF.

This chain joins TRBV29-1 and TRBJ2-7; 9 nucleotides line up with TRBD2. The germline V gene encodes CDR1 SQVTM and CDR2 ANQGSEA. The CDR3 is 14 residues long. Trimming took 3 bases from V and 3 from J; bases not matched to a gene: 6. The CDR3 protein is CSVEVAGGIYEQYF. The CDR3 nucleotides read TGCAGCGTTGAGGTTGCGGGGGGGATCTACGAGCAGTACTTC.

The J gene is TRBJ1-4, the V gene TRBV4-1; TRBD1 matches at 7 bases. The V and J ends lost 4 bases and 2 bases, in that order; junction bases with no gene match: 4. The V gene's germline CDR1 is MGHRA and CDR2 YSYEKL. The CDR3 consists of 15 residues. The CDR3 protein is CASSRPGQTNEKLFF. The CDR3 coding sequence is TGCGCCAGCAGCCGCCCGGGACAGACTAATGAAAAACTGTTTTTT.

There are a few counts of this clonotype. The rearrangement uses TRBV7-3 and TRBJ2-2, with D unresolved. This CDR3 spans 17 amino acids. The V end lost 1 base, the J end lost 3 bases, and 15 bases lay between the germline ends. Per the germline V gene, CDR1 is SGHTA and CDR2 is FQGTGA. The CDR3 nucleotides read TGTGCCAGCAGCTTAAACGAATTCGGACCTTACACCGGGGAGCTGTTTTTT. It specifies CASSLNEFGPYTGELFF.

In its sample, this clonotype was seen many times. The CDR3 DNA reads as TGTGCCTGGAGTTTCGCAGCGGGGTGGTACAATGAGCAGTTCTTC. This gives the protein CAWSFAAGWYNEQFF. V is TRBV30 and J is TRBJ2-1; TRBD2 aligns across 7 bases. After removal of 2 bases from V and 4 bases from J, the junction contained 8 bases not matched to a gene. The CDR3 length is 15 residues. Per the germline V gene, CDR1 is GTSNPN and CDR2 is SVGIG (reference sequence).

A note on this clonotype: This may be a read error: a much more frequent sequence differs by one nucleotide. This chain joins TRBV28 and TRBJ2-5; 10 nucleotides match TRBD1. The length of the CDR3 is 15 residues. The V gene end was trimmed by 5 bases and the J gene end by 1 base; junction bases not matched to a gene: 4. Germline V CDR1 and CDR2: MDHEN, SYDVKM. This chain's CDR3 is CASSPGQGTQETQYF. The CDR3 nucleotides read TGTGCCAGCAGTCCGGGACAGGGGACCCAAGAGACCCAGTACTTC. Full variable domain (remainder filled in from reference TRBV28 and TRBJ2-5): DVKVTQSSRYLVKRTGEKVFLECVQDMDHENMFWYRQDPGLGLRLIYFSYDVKMKEKGDIPEGYSVSREKKERFSLILESASTNQTSMYLCASSPGQGTQETQYFGPGTRLLVL.

This clonotype was recorded many times. The chain joins TRBV2 to TRBJ2-1; D gene uncertain. The V gene lost 6 bases and the J gene lost 10 bases, with 13 bases spanning the gap. The CDR3 has 12 residues. Germline values: CDR1 SNHLY, CDR2 FYNNEI. CDR3 bases: TGTGCCAGCAGGGAGTGGGGTGGAGAGCAGTTCTTC. Translated: CASREWGGEQFF.

This clonotype was detected ten times or more. The rearrangement links TRBV20-1 to TRBJ1-4, with TRBD1 identical over 7 bases. Germline lookup yields CDR1 DFQATT and CDR2 SNEGSKA (reference sequence). The CDR3 is 11 residues long. J gave up 4 bases and V 7 bases, and 0 bases lay outside the gene matches. This chain's CDR3 is CSGQGNEKLFF. CDR3 nucleotides: TGCAGTGGACAGGGTAATGAAAAACTGTTTTTT.

The chain has TRBV7-9 and TRBJ2-7; D perhaps matches TRBD2 (7 bases). Germline V gene sequence: CDR1 SEHNR, CDR2 FQNEAQ (reference sequence). The CDR3 contains 16 residues. V lost 2 bases, J lost 2 bases, and 16 bases lay in between. The DNA of the CDR3 is TGTGCCAGCAGCTTAATGCCGGGGGGCTATCCCTACGAGCAGTACTTC. This codes for CASSLMPGGYPYEQYF.

The V gene is TRBV30, the J gene TRBJ2-7, with unresolved D. The CDR3 has 14 amino acids. From germline, CDR1 is GTSNPN and CDR2 SVGIG (reference sequence). The ends were cut back, 2 bases at V and 5 bases at J, with 16 bases in the middle. The CDR3 nucleotides read TGTGCCTGGAGTTTCGCCGGCCCTAGGAACGAGCAGTACTTC. Amino acid sequence: CAWSFAGPRNEQYF.

This clonotype was counted only a few times. V usage is TRBV25-1 and J usage is TRBJ1-6; D is unresolved. The germline CDR1 and CDR2 sequences are MGHDK and SYGVNS. V was cut by 2 bases and J by 5 bases, with 7 bases left in between. The CDR3 covers 14 residues. The CDR3 spells CASSERQHNSPLHF. CDR3 DNA: TGTGCCAGCAGTGAACGTCAGCATAATTCACCCCTCCACTTT. The full variable domain, with the rest looked up from reference TRBV25-1 and TRBJ1-6, is EADIYQTPRYLVIGTGKKITLECSQTMGHDKMYWYQQDPGMELHLIHYSYGVNSTEKGDLSSESTVSRIRTEHFPLTLESARPSHTSQYLCASSERQHNSPLHFGNGTRLTVT.